Below, 8 T cell receptor beta chains from the same sample are listed, as sequenced in a study of cytomegalovirus exposure and HLA in healthy donors (TCRdb year 2017). The library was generated by the immunoSEQ multiplex PCR assay. TCRdb carries this immuneACCESS record with in-frame sequences only. Its versions omit some clonotypes, under half of them owing to an unresolved V gene in the studies checked, with the rest unexplained. In all, the sample holds about 330,000 clones, and about 85% of those were seen once. Over 1% of the sample comes from the top ten. Sequences were obtained from PBMCs. These receptors all stem from a woman aged 25 to 39 in good health and CMV-seropositive.

This clone was picked up one time. V usage is TRBV11-2 and J usage is TRBJ2-3; D is possibly TRBD1 (5 bases). The CDR3 contains 16 residues. CDR1 and CDR2 (germline): SGHAT, FQNNGV. V gave up 6 bases and J gave up 0 bases, with 16 bases separating them. The CDR3 protein is CASSRASGLSTDTQYF. Written as DNA, the CDR3 is TGTGCCAGCAGTCGAGCATCAGGGTTAAGCACAGATACGCAGTATTTT.

For the CDR3, the DNA is TGTGCCAGCAGTTACGGGCCGGGGGCAGGGCAGTTCTTC. It translates to CASSYGPGAGQFF. V gene TRBV6-6 combines with J gene TRBJ2-1; D may match TRBD1 or TRBD2 (6 bases each). The V end lost 2 bases, the J end lost 12 bases, and 14 bases lay between the germline ends. CDR3 length: 13 amino acids. The germline CDR1 and CDR2 sequences are MNHNY and SVGAGI (reference sequence).

The chain joins TRBV29-1 to TRBJ2-2; D not certain. Germline assignment: CDR1 SQVTM and CDR2 ANQGSEA. Trimming took 7 bases from V and 8 from J, leaving 20 bases between them. This CDR3 has 14 residues. The CDR3 sequence: CSGGVSSSAGELFF. The CDR3 bases are TGCAGCGGTGGAGTGTCTTCCTCTGCGGGGGAGCTGTTTTTT.

This clone is a singleton in its sample. This chain joins TRBV15 and TRBJ2-1; 16 bases line up with TRBD2. The CDR3 is 18 amino acids. Germline V CDR1 and CDR2: LNHNV, YYDKDF (reference sequence). V shed 6 bases and J 7 bases; nucleotides not matched to a gene: 12. The CDR3 coding sequence is TGTGCCACCAGTCTAGGGACTAGCGGGAGGGCCACGGGGAATGAGCAGTTCTTC. Its protein is CATSLGTSGRATGNEQFF.

This chain uses TRBV20-1 with TRBJ2-5; D is unclear. The CDR3 runs 11 residues. CDR1 is DFQATT and CDR2 is SNEGSKA in the germline V gene (reference sequence). The V end was cut by 3 bases, the J end by 1 base, with 3 bases between. CDR3 sequence: CSASFQETQYF. Written as DNA, the CDR3 is TGCAGTGCTAGTTTCCAAGAGACCCAGTACTTC.

The V gene is TRBV4-2, the J gene TRBJ2-3, with D perhaps TRBD2 (6 bases). Germline V gene sequence: CDR1 LGHNA, CDR2 YNFKEQ. The V and J ends lost 6 bases and 2 bases respectively, with 18 bases between them. The CDR3 is 16 amino acids. The CDR3 loop is CASRKIAEEITDTQYF. The CDR3 bases are TGTGCCAGCAGAAAGATAGCGGAGGAGATCACAGATACGCAGTATTTT.

This sequence joins TRBV27 and TRBJ1-2; a possible D gene is TRBD1 (5 bases). V was pared by 6 bases and J by 4 bases, with 12 bases between. Germline V gene lookup returns CDR1 MNHEY and CDR2 SMNVEV (reference sequence). The CDR3 contains 13 residues. The CDR3 region has the DNA TGTGCCAGCAGCCGAGGGCAGGGCTATGGCTACACCTTC. As protein: CASSRGQGYGYTF.

This clone was detected once. V is TRBV6-5 and J is TRBJ1-2; weak D call: TRBD1 (5 bases). Per the germline V gene, CDR1 is MNHEY and CDR2 is SVGAGI. V gave up 4 bases and J gave up 8 bases, with 11 bases separating them. The CDR3 consists of 12 residues. CDR3 sequence: CASSSQRGGYTF. CDR3 DNA sequence: TGTGCCAGCAGTTCCCAAAGGGGCGGCTACACCTTC.